This T cell receptor beta chain appears in the sequencing data of a study of Ad26.COV2.S vaccination and SARS-CoV-2 variants. The study's findings and limits: TCR breadth and depth estimates may have understated total T cell responses. People who got the vaccine or the placebo had similar non-spike TCR breadth. In vaccinated individuals, spike-specific CD8+ and CD4+ T cell responses reportedly displayed substantial breadth.

This clone appeared a single time. Antigen specificity is unknown. Germline values: CDR1 SGHVS, CDR2 FNYEAQ. The trim removed 5 bases at V and 6 bases at J, leaving 9 bases unmatched. The CDR3 covers 16 residues. The protocol was immunoSEQ multiplex PCR, while the TCRdb copy is restricted to in-frame clones and leaves out a portion. The sample comprises approximately 150,000 clones, 86% of which are singletons, and less than 6% rests with the top ten. The source material was peripheral blood, sampled after recovery from COVID-19. The sequence came from a human donor who had recovered from COVID-19. The chain carries TRBV7-6 and TRBJ2-2; 10 bases match TRBD2. The CDR3 coding sequence is TGTGCCAGCAGCCCGACGGAAGCGGGGGGGCCCGGGGAGCTGTTTTTT. Amino acids: CASSPTEAGGPGELFF.